Listed below are T cell receptor beta chains from one sample, sequenced in a study of CD8 T cells in ankylosing spondylitis. One entry per CDR3 protein results from TCRdb running MiXCR on the 5' RACE reads. This repertoire shows 700,000 or so distinct CDR3 sequences, 19% found once; its top ten account for about 19%. Sequencing used blood, either unsorted or a sorted T cell fraction (not recorded which). All receptors derive from a male donor with ankylosing spondylitis. Each CDR3 is given with its conserved first and last residue. D genes are given only for firm matches. Size is omitted from some rows. Given values are once, few, many or a class for expanded clones.

d_call clone_size j_call v_call cdr3_aa cdr3_nt
. few TRBJ2-3 TRBV27 CASLGASTDTQYF TGTGCCAGCCTAGGGGCTAGCACAGATACGCAGTATTTT
TRBD1 . TRBJ1-6 TRBV7-2 CASSTAGQGASPLHF TGTGCCAGCAGCACAGCGGGGCAGGGGGCCTCACCCCTCCACTTT
. . TRBJ1-4 TRBV11-2 CASSFGADLATNEKLFF TGTGCCAGCAGCTTCGGGGCAGATTTAGCAACTAATGAAAAACTGTTTTTT
TRBD1 few TRBJ1-3 TRBV5-1 CASSRDRESSGNTIYF TGCGCCAGCAGCCGAGACAGGGAGAGCTCTGGAAACACCATATATTTT
. few TRBJ2-1 TRBV25-1 CASSELGGALYNEQFF TGTGCCAGCAGTGAATTGGGGGGGGCGCTGTACAATGAGCAGTTCTTC
. few TRBJ2-1 TRBV6-1 CASSEASGYNEQFF TGTGCCAGCAGTGAAGCATCGGGATACAATGAGCAGTTCTTC
. . TRBJ2-5 TRBV6-2/TRBV6-3 CASSYRRVGGSQETQYF TGTGCCAGCAGTTACCGGAGGGTGGGTGGGAGTCAAGAGACCCAGTACTTC
TRBD2 . TRBJ2-7 TRBV29-1 CSAVAGGAQSEQYF TGCAGCGCCGTAGCGGGAGGGGCTCAAAGCGAGCAGTACTTC
. . TRBJ2-2 TRBV27 CASRLTGPTGELFF TGTGCCAGCAGATTAACAGGTCCCACCGGGGAGCTGTTTTTT
. . TRBJ2-1 TRBV27 CASSFRASPYNEQFF TGTGCCAGCAGTTTCCGGGCCAGTCCTTACAATGAGCAGTTCTTC
. . TRBJ1-1 TRBV5-1 CASSLAVAENTEAFF TGCGCCAGCAGCTTGGCCGTGGCAGAGAACACTGAAGCTTTCTTT
. . TRBJ2-5 TRBV5-1 CASSLDPNRGQYF TGCGCCAGCAGCTTGGATCCTAACCGGGGCCAGTACTTC
TRBD2 . TRBJ2-1 TRBV20-1 CSASPSGAHALF TGCAGTGCTAGCCCTAGCGGGGCCCATGCGCTCTTC
. few TRBJ1-4 TRBV5-1 CASSWLANGDATNEKLFF TGCGCCAGCAGCTGGCTGGCGAACGGGGACGCAACTAATGAAAAACTGTTTTTT
. . TRBJ1-1 TRBV30 CAWRAEAEAFF TGTGCCTGGAGAGCGGAGGCTGAAGCTTTCTTT
. . TRBJ1-5 TRBV20-1 CSARDGGYLINQPQHF TGCAGTGCTAGAGATGGTGGGTATTTAATCAATCAGCCCCAGCATTTT
. . TRBJ2-1 TRBV24-1 CATSVGGRTDNEQFF TGTGCCACCAGTGTAGGTGGGAGGACTGACAATGAGCAGTTCTTC
. many TRBJ2-7 TRBV28 CASSDLANLYEQYF TGTGCCAGCAGCGATCTAGCGAACCTCTACGAGCAGTACTTC
TRBD1 . TRBJ2-7 TRBV7-6 CASSLGAGQGGRYF TGTGCCAGCAGCTTAGGAGCCGGACAGGGGGGCCGGTACTTC
TRBD1 . TRBJ1-1 TRBV12-3/TRBV12-4 CASGTVSHLNTEAFF TGTGCCAGCGGGACAGTAAGCCATCTGAACACTGAAGCTTTCTTT
. . TRBJ1-2 TRBV19 CASSLRLSRDRLNYGYTF TGTGCCAGTAGTCTTCGCTTATCCCGGGACCGATTGAACTATGGCTACACCTTC
. . TRBJ2-3 TRBV12-3/TRBV12-4 CASSLGPRGISTDTQYF TGTGCCAGCAGTCTCGGTCCTAGGGGCATCTCCACAGATACGCAGTATTTT